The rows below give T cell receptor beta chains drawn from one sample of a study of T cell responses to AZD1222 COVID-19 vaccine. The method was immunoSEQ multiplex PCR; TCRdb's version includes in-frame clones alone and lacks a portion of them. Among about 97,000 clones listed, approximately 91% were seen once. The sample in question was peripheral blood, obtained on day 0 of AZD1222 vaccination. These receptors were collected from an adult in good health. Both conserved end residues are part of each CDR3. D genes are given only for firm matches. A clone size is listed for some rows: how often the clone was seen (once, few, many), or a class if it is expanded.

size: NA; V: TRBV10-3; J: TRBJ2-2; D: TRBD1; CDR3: CAIAQGANTGELFF; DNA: TGTGCCATCGCCCAGGGGGCGAACACCGGGGAGCTGTTTTTT
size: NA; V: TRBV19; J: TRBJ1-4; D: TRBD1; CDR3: CASTPGQGFGGEKLFF; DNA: TGTGCCAGTACCCCGGGACAGGGGTTCGGTGGTGAAAAACTGTTTTTT
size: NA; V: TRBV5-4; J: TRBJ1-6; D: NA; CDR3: CASSLGGSPLHF; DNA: TGTGCCAGCAGCTTAGGCGGGTCACCCCTCCACTTT
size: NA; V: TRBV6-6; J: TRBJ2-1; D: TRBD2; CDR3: CASSRGLAGGLSSYNEQFF; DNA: TGTGCCAGCAGTCGGGGACTAGCGGGGGGCCTGAGCTCCTACAATGAGCAGTTCTTC
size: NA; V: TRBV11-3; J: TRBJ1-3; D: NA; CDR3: CASRSPGMAGNTIYF; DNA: TGTGCCAGCAGATCACCAGGGATGGCTGGAAACACCATATATTTT
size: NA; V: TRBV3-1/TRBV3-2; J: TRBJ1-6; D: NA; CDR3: CASSHTGGNSPLHF; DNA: TGTGCCAGCAGCCATACCGGGGGAAATTCACCCCTCCACTTT
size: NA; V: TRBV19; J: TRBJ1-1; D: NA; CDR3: CASSRRDTWNTEAFF; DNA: TGTGCCAGTAGTCGCCGGGACACCTGGAACACTGAAGCTTTCTTT
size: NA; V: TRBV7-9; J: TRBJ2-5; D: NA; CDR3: CASSLRGALETQYF; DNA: TGTGCCAGCAGCTTGAGGGGGGCCCTCGAGACCCAGTACTTC
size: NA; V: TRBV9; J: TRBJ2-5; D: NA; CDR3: CASSVEVGGWTQYF; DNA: TGTGCCAGCAGCGTAGAGGTGGGGGGCTGGACCCAGTACTTC
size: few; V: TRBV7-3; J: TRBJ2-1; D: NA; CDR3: CASSLNGERYNEQFF; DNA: TGTGCCAGCAGCTTAAACGGGGAAAGGTACAATGAGCAGTTCTTC
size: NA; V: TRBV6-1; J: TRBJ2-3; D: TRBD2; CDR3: CASSEPAGGPGDTQYF; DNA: TGTGCCAGCAGTGAACCCGCGGGGGGGCCAGGTGATACGCAGTATTTT
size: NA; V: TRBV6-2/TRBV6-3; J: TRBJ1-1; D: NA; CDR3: CASSYSFGANTEAFF; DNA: TGTGCCAGCAGTTACTCGTTCGGGGCCAACACTGAAGCTTTCTTT
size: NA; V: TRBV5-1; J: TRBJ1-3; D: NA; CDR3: CASSRNSHPTDTIYF; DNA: TGCGCCAGCAGCCGAAACAGCCACCCGACGGACACCATATATTTT